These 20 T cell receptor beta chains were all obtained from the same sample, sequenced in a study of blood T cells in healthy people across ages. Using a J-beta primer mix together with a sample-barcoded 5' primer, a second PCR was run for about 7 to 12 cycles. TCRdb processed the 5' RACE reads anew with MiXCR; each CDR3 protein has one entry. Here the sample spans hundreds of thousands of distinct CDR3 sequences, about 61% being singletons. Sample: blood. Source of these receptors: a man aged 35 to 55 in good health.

CDR3 bases: TGTGCCAGCAGCCAAGATCGCACAATCGGCGAGACCCAGTTCTTC. Translation gives CASSQDRTIGETQFF. The genes are TRBV14 and TRBJ2-1; D not resolved. Between the trimmed V and J ends, which lost 0 bases and 13 bases, there was a span of 19 bases. Germline CDR1 SGHDN, CDR2 FVKESK. The CDR3 runs 15 residues.

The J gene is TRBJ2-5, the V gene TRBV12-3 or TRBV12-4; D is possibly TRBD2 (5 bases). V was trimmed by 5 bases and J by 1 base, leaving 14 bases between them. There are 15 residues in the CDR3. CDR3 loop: CASSPPPSGQETQYF. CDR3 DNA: TGTGCCAGCAGTCCCCCGCCGAGCGGCCAAGAGACCCAGTACTTC.

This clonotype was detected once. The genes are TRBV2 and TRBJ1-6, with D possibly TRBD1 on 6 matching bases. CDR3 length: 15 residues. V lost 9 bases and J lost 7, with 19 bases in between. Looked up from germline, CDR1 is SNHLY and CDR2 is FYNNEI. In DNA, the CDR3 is TGTGCCAGGGATGACGGCGGGGGGCGCAATTCACCCCTCCACTTT. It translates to CARDDGGGRNSPLHF.

The CDR3 protein is CSAREAGFQETQYF. The DNA of the CDR3 is TGCAGTGCTAGAGAGGCGGGATTCCAAGAGACCCAGTACTTC. This chain uses TRBV20-1 with TRBJ2-5, with a weak D call TRBD2 (6 bases). Trimming pared 0 bases from V and 1 base from J, leaving 9 bases between. CDR1 is DFQATT, CDR2 SNEGSKA, per germline (reference sequence). The CDR3 covers 14 residues.

This CDR3 reads CSAIPSGSTPYEQYF. CDR3 sequence (DNA): TGCAGTGCTATACCGAGCGGGTCAACTCCTTACGAGCAGTACTTC. The chain carries TRBV20-1 and TRBJ2-5; maybe TRBD2 (6 bases). The J call may be wrong; the DNA end is better matched by TRBJ2-7. The CDR3 is 15 residues long. From germline, CDR1 is DFQATT and CDR2 SNEGSKA (reference sequence).

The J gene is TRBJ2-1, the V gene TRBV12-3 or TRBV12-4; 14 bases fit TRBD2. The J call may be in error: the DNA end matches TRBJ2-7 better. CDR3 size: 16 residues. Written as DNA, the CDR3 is TGTGCCAGCAGTCCCGGGACTAGCGGGAGTAACCACGAGCAGTACTTC. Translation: CASSPGTSGSNHEQYF.

CDR3 bases: TGTGCCAGCAGCCAATCGACATCGCCCTGGGATACGCAGTATTTT. It specifies CASSQSTSPWDTQYF. The chain joins TRBV7-2 to TRBJ2-3; no clear D. V shed 5 bases and J shed 6 bases, with 18 bases lying between them. This CDR3 region has 15 residues. CDR1 SGHTA and CDR2 FQGNSA come from the germline V gene.

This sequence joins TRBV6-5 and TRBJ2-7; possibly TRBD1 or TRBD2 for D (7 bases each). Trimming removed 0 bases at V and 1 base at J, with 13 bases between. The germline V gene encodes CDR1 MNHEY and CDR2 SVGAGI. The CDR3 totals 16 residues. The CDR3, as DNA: TGTGCCAGCAGTTACTCTCTCCAGGGGGGGTCCTACGAGCAGTACTTC. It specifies CASSYSLQGGSYEQYF.

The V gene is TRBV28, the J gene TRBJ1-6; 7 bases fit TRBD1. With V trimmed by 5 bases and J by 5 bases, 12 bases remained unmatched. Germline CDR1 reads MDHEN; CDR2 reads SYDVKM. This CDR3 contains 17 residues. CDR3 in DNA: TGTGCCAGCAGTAGAGGGGGCCAGTATCTCCATAATTCACCCCTCCACTTT. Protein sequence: CASSRGGQYLHNSPLHF.

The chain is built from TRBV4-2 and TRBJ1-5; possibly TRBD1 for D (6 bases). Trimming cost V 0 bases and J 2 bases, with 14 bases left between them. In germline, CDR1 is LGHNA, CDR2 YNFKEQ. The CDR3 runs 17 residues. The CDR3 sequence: CASSQDMGGQGNQPQHF. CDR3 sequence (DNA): TGTGCCAGCAGCCAAGATATGGGGGGCCAAGGCAATCAGCCCCAGCATTTT.

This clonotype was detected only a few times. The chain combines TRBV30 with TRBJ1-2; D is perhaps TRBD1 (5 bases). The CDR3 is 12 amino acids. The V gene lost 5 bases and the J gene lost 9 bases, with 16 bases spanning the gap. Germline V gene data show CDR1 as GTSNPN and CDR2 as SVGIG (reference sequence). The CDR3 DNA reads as TGTGCCTGGCCGAGCGGGGGAGTCAGCTACACCTTC. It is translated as CAWPSGGVSYTF.

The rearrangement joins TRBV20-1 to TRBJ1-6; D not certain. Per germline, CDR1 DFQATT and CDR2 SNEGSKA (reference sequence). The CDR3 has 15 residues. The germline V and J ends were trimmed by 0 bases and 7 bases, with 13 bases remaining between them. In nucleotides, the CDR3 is TGCAGTGCTAGAGATCGAGGCCTATCGAATTCACCCCTCCACTTT. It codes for CSARDRGLSNSPLHF.

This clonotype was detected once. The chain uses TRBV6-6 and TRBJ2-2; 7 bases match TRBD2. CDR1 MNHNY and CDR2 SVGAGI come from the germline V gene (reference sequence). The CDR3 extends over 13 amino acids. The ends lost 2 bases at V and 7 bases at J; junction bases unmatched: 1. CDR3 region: CASSYPGGGELFF. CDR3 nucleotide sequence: TGTGCCAGCAGTTACCCGGGGGGCGGGGAGCTGTTTTTT.

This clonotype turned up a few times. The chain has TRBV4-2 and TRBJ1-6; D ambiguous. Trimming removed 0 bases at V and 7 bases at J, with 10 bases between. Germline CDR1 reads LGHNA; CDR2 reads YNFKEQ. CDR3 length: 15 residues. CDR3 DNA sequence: TGTGCCAGCAGCCAAGACAGCCAGTGGAATTCACCCCTCCACTTT. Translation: CASSQDSQWNSPLHF.

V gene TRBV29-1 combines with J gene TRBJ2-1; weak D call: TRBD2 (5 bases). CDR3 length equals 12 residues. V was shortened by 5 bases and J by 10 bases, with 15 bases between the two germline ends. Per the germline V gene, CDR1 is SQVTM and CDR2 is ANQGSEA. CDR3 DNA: TGCAGCGTTCAAAGAGGGAAAAACGAGCAGTTCTTC. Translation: CSVQRGKNEQFF.

CDR3 protein: CASSPRGGAETQFF. Here the CDR3 DNA reads TGTGCCAGCAGCCCAAGAGGGGGTGCAGAGACCCAGTTCTTC. The chain has TRBV7-2 and TRBJ2-1; perhaps TRBD1 as D (6 bases). Trimming cost V 5 bases and J 13 bases, with 21 bases left between them. Germline assignment: CDR1 SGHTA and CDR2 FQGNSA. This CDR3 is built from 14 residues.

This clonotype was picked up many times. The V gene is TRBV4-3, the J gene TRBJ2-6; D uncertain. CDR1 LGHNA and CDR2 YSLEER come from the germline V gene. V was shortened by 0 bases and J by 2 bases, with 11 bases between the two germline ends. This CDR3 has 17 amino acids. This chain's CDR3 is CASSQDHSKAGANVLTF. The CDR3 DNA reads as TGCGCCAGCAGCCAAGACCATTCGAAAGCTGGGGCCAACGTCCTGACTTTC.

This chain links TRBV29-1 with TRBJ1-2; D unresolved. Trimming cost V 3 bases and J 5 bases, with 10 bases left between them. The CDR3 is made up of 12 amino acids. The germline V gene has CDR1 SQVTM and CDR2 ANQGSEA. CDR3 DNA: TGCAGCGTTGACACGGAGGGTTATGGCTACACCTTC. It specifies CSVDTEGYGYTF. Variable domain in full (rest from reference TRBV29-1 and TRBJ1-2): SAVISQKPSRDICQRGTSLTIQCQVDSQVTMMFWYRQQPGQSLTLIATANQGSEATYESGFVIDKFPISRPNLTFSTLTVSNMSPEDSSIYLCSVDTEGYGYTFGSGTRLTVV.

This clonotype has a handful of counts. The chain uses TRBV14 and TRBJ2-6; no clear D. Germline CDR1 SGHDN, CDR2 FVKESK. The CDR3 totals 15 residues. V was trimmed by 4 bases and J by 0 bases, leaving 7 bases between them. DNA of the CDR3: TGTGCCAGCAGCCGCCACAACTCTGGGGCCAACGTCCTGACTTTC. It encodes CASSRHNSGANVLTF.

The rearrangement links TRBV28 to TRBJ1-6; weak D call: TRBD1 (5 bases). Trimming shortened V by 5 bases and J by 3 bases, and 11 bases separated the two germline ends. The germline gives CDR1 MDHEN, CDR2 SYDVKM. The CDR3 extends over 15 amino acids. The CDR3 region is CASSHLTDYNSPLHF. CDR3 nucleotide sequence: TGTGCCAGCAGTCACCTGACAGACTATAATTCACCCCTCCACTTT.